A single sample gave rise to the 22 T cell receptor beta chains below, sequenced in a study of long-term antiretroviral therapy in people with HIV. At the survey level, the v3.0 immunoSEQ assay was run. The data were produced by immunoSEQ multiplex PCR, yet TCRdb's version contains in-frame clones alone and is incomplete. Counted here are over 10,000 clones, 60% to 80% occurring once; the ten biggest clones make up 14%. The specimen was unsorted PBMCs, collected 1.3 years after starting antiretroviral therapy. These receptors originate from a woman aged 18-30 years with HIV.

J is TRBJ1-4 and V is TRBV28; no reliable D call. V lost 4 bases and J 5 bases, leaving 26 bases between the germline ends. Germline CDR1 MDHEN, CDR2 SYDVKM. The CDR3 totals 19 residues. CDR3 sequence (DNA): TGTGCCAGCAGTTACACAGCGCTATTTAAACCTGCTTCAAATGAAAAACTGTTTTTT. This codes for CASSYTALFKPASNEKLFF.

This chain uses TRBV20-1 with TRBJ1-4; no reliable D call. The CDR3 runs to 10 residues. V was shortened by 0 bases and J by 7 bases, with 0 bases between the two germline ends. CDR1 is DFQATT, CDR2 SNEGSKA, per germline (reference sequence). CDR3 amino acids: CSARDEKLFF. CDR3 nucleotides: TGCAGTGCTAGAGATGAAAAACTGTTTTTT.

The chain combines TRBV7-2 with TRBJ2-5, with D tentatively TRBD2 (7 bases). Germline-derived CDR1 and CDR2 are SGHTA and FQGNSA. The V end was cut by 3 bases, the J end by 7 bases, with 12 bases between. The CDR3 runs 13 residues. The CDR3 DNA reads TGTGCCAGCAGCTTTAAGGGGGAGGGGACCCAGTACTTC. This codes for CASSFKGEGTQYF.

This chain uses TRBV5-6 with TRBJ2-5; no clear D gene. The germline V gene encodes CDR1 SGHDT and CDR2 YYEEEE. This CDR3 has 13 residues. V dropped 3 bases and J dropped 3 bases, with 9 bases sitting between them. DNA of the CDR3: TGTGCCAGCAGCTCCGACACCGAAGAGACCCAGTACTTC. Translating it yields CASSSDTEETQYF.

The CDR3 DNA reads TGCGCCAGCAGCCAAGAAGGGGGCCCGGGGTATGGCTACACCTTC. This gives the protein CASSQEGGPGYGYTF. The chain combines TRBV4-3 with TRBJ1-2, with TRBD1 matching over 7 bases. Trimming cost V 0 bases and J 5 bases; bases outside gene matches: 6. Germline values: CDR1 LGHNA, CDR2 YSLEER. CDR3 length equals 15 residues.

In its sample, this clone was seen once. The V call is TRBV7-9, the J call TRBJ2-3; D remains unclear. This CDR3 spans 13 amino acids. Trimming cost V 5 bases and J 1 base, with 7 bases left between them. CDR1 is SEHNR, CDR2 FQNEAQ, per germline (reference sequence). CDR3 nucleotide sequence: TGTGCCAGCAGCGCGTTAGGCACAGATACGCAGTATTTT. Protein sequence: CASSALGTDTQYF.

Comment on this clone: The identical CDR3 is also encoded by other nucleotide sequences in the sample. The rearrangement links TRBV19 to TRBJ1-5; D not certain. The CDR3 has 13 residues. The germline V and J ends were trimmed by 3 bases and 3 bases, with 6 bases remaining between them. The V gene's germline CDR1 is LNHDA and CDR2 SQIVND (reference sequence). CDR3 amino acids: CASSISVNQPQHF. The CDR3 region has the DNA TGTGCCAGTAGTATCTCAGTCAATCAGCCCCAGCATTTT.

The V call is TRBV5-4, the J call TRBJ1-6; no clear D. The CDR3 runs 15 residues. V was shortened by 0 bases and J by 7 bases, with 11 bases between the two germline ends. Germline values: CDR1 SGHNT, CDR2 YYREEE (reference sequence). CDR3: CASSLGGQRNSPLHF. CDR3 nucleotides: TGTGCCAGCAGCTTGGGGGGTCAGCGGAATTCACCCCTCCACTTT.

The rearrangement uses TRBV7-9 and TRBJ2-7; unclear D gene. With 2 bases removed from V and 0 bases from J, the gap between germline ends came to 17 bases. CDR1 is SEHNR, CDR2 FQNEAQ, per germline (reference sequence). The length of the CDR3 is 17 residues. The CDR3 coding sequence is TGTGCCAGCAGCTTATCTCTCGGCAGGCGTAGCTCCTACGAGCAGTACTTC. It specifies CASSLSLGRRSSYEQYF.

This chain connects TRBV5-1 to TRBJ2-2; 7 nucleotides line up with TRBD2. The V gene end was trimmed by 7 bases and the J gene end by 0 bases; junction bases not matched to a gene: 6. Germline V gene lookup returns CDR1 SGHRS and CDR2 YFSETQ. This CDR3 contains 15 residues. CDR3: CASGVRGANTGELFF. Here the CDR3 DNA reads TGCGCCAGCGGAGTACGGGGGGCGAACACCGGGGAGCTGTTTTTT. Based on the CDR3 plus reference TRBV5-1 and TRBJ2-2, the full variable domain is KAGVTQTPRYLIKTRGQQVTLSCSPISGHRSVSWYQQTPGQGLQFLFEYFSETQRNKGNFPGRFSGRQFSNSRSEMNVSTLELGDSALYLCASGVRGANTGELFFGEGSRLTVL.

This clone was seen only once. The chain combines TRBV29-1 with TRBJ1-1; possible D gene TRBD1, 6 bases. V lost 6 bases and J lost 5, with 10 bases in between. This CDR3 is built from 11 residues. Germline lookup yields CDR1 SQVTM and CDR2 ANQGSEA. The CDR3 DNA reads TGCAGCGTACAGGGATGGACTGAAGCTTTCTTT. Translating it yields CSVQGWTEAFF.

The rearrangement joins TRBV5-4 to TRBJ1-4, with 7 nucleotides matching TRBD1. V dropped 3 bases and J dropped 8; count of bases not matched to a gene: 19. Per germline, CDR1 SGHNT and CDR2 YYREEE (reference sequence). CDR3 size: 18 residues. This CDR3 reads CASSSGPGGRFGSEKLFF. As DNA, the CDR3 is TGTGCCAGCAGCTCCGGTCCAGGGGGTAGGTTTGGGTCGGAAAAACTGTTTTTT. The full variable domain, its missing parts supplied by reference TRBV5-4 and TRBJ1-4, is ETGVTQSPTHLIKTRGQQVTLRCSSQSGHNTVSWYQQALGQGPQFIFQYYREEENGRGNFPPRFSGLQFPNYSSELNVNALELDDSALYLCASSSGPGGRFGSEKLFFGSGTQLSVL.

By share, this clone counts as medium-sized. The chain employs TRBV5-6 and TRBJ2-7; D possibly corresponds to TRBD2 (6 bases). Trimming took 4 bases from V and 0 from J, leaving 20 bases between them. This CDR3 region has 17 residues. The germline V gene encodes CDR1 SGHDT and CDR2 YYEEEE. CDR3 sequence: CASSRKFSGLSSYEQYF. For the CDR3, the DNA is TGTGCCAGCAGCCGAAAATTTAGCGGACTCTCCTCCTACGAGCAGTACTTC.

This clone has a handful of counts. This rearrangement joins TRBV5-1 to TRBJ2-4, with no clear D. The CDR3 loop spans 15 amino acids. V was shortened by 1 base and J by 6 bases, with 14 bases between the two germline ends. Germline CDR1 reads SGHRS; CDR2 reads YFSETQ. CDR3 amino acids: CASSLLGLVGNIQYF. DNA of the CDR3: TGCGCCAGCAGCTTGCTAGGGTTAGTCGGAAACATTCAGTACTTC.

The chain employs TRBV18 and TRBJ1-4; 9 positions agree with TRBD1. The V and J ends lost 6 bases and 6 bases, in that order; junction bases with no gene match: 8. Germline V gene lookup returns CDR1 KGHSH and CDR2 LQKENI. The CDR3 loop spans 15 amino acids. The chain's CDR3 is CASSPNRGQDEKLFF. The CDR3 DNA reads as TGTGCCAGCTCCCCTAACAGGGGGCAGGATGAAAAACTGTTTTTT. Complete variable domain (other parts from reference TRBV18 and TRBJ1-4): NAGVMQNPRHLVRRRGQEARLRCSPMKGHSHVYWYRQLPEEGLKFMVYLQKENIIDESGMPKERFSAEFPKEGPSILRIQQVVRGDSAAYFCASSPNRGQDEKLFFGSGTQLSVL.

The chain recombines TRBV6-5 with TRBJ1-1, with a tentative D call TRBD1 (5 bases). This CDR3 region has 15 residues. Germline V gene lookup returns CDR1 MNHEY and CDR2 SVGAGI. Trimming shortened V by 0 bases and J by 8 bases, and 16 bases separated the two germline ends. The DNA for the CDR3 is TGTGCCAGCAGTTACTCTAGGACAAGCCCTCAAGAAGCTTTCTTT. This gives the protein CASSYSRTSPQEAFF.

The V gene is TRBV28, the J gene TRBJ1-2; tentative D call: TRBD1 (6 bases). CDR3 length equals 15 residues. Trimming shortened V by 6 bases and J by 3 bases, and 17 bases separated the two germline ends. Germline CDR1 and CDR2: MDHEN and SYDVKM. CDR3 amino acids: CASSSGGQDHYGYTF. DNA of the CDR3: TGTGCCAGCAGCAGTGGGGGCCAGGATCACTATGGCTACACCTTC.

The chain recombines TRBV7-9 with TRBJ2-1; no reliable D call. The germline V gene has CDR1 SEHNR and CDR2 FQNEAQ (reference sequence). V was clipped by 0 bases and J by 1 base, with 7 bases between them. This CDR3 is built from 15 residues. The chain's CDR3 is CASSLAPGSYNEQFF. CDR3 sequence (DNA): TGTGCCAGCAGCTTAGCCCCGGGTTCCTACAATGAGCAGTTCTTC.

CDR3 bases: TGTGCCAGTAATTCCCCATCTTCAGGATGGACTGAAGCTTTCTTT. Its translation is CASNSPSSGWTEAFF. The chain carries TRBV19 and TRBJ1-1; D unresolved. The CDR3 covers 15 residues. The ends were cut back, 7 bases at V and 5 bases at J, with 20 bases in the middle. From germline, CDR1 is LNHDA and CDR2 SQIVND (reference sequence).

This clone has more than one count but fewer than ten. This chain links TRBV7-9 with TRBJ1-1; a weak D match, TRBD1 (5 bases). Germline V gene data show CDR1 as SEHNR and CDR2 as FQNEAQ (reference sequence). Between the trimmed V and J ends, which lost 2 bases and 5 bases, there was a span of 15 bases. The CDR3 is 15 amino acids. CDR3 residues: CASSLIRYEGTEAFF. The CDR3 DNA reads TGTGCCAGCAGCTTAATCCGATACGAGGGGACTGAAGCTTTCTTT.

The chain joins TRBV9 to TRBJ2-2; 9 nucleotides match TRBD1. The V and J ends lost 0 bases and 4 bases, in that order; junction bases with no gene match: 4. The CDR3 length is 16 residues. Looked up from germline, CDR1 is SGDLS and CDR2 is YYNGEE. The CDR3 sequence: CASSVDTGGRTGELFF. The CDR3, as DNA: TGTGCCAGCAGCGTAGACACAGGGGGCCGCACCGGGGAGCTGTTTTTT.

The chain employs TRBV7-3 and TRBJ2-7; 8 bases are shared with TRBD2. This CDR3 region has 17 residues. In germline, CDR1 is SGHTA, CDR2 FQGTGA. With 2 bases clipped from V and 1 base from J, the junction kept 10 bases outside the gene matches. The DNA for the CDR3 is TGTGCCAGCAGCTTAGCCCCTGTGAGCGGGGGTTCCTACGAGCAGTACTTC. This sequence encodes CASSLAPVSGGSYEQYF.